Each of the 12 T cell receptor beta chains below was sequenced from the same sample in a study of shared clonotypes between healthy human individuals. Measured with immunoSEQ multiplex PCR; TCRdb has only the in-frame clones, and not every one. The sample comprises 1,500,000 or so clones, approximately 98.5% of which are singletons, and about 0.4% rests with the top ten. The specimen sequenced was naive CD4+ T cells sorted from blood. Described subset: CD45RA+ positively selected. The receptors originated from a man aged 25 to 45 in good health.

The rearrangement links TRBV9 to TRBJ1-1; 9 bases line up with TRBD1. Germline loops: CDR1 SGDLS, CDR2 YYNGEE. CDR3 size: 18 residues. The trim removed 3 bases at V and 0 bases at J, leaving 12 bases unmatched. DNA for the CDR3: TGTGCCAGCAGCGGTCGTCCGGGACAGGGTTTCATGAACACTGAAGCTTTCTTT. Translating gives CASSGRPGQGFMNTEAFF.

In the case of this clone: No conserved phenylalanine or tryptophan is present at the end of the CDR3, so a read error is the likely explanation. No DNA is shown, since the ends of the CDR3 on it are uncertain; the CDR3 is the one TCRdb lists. The chain's CDR3 is CASSLEGVRKAI. The rearrangement uses TRBV7-9 and TRBJ2-7; TRBD1 is the table's D call and was not checked against the DNA. Germline loops: CDR1 SEHNR, CDR2 FQNEAQ (reference sequence). The CDR3 spans 12 residues, counting both ends.

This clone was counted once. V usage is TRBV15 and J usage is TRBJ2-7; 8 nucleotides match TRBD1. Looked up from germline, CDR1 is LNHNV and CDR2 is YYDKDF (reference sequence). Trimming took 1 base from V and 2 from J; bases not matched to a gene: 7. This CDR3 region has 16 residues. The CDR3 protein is CATSRGSGTGTYEQYF. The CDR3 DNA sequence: TGTGCCACCAGCAGAGGATCCGGGACAGGAACCTACGAGCAGTACTTC.

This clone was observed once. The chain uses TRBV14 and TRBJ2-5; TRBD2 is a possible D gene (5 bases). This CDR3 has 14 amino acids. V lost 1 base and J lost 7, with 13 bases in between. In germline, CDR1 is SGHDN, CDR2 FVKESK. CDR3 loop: CASSQVLGRGTQYF. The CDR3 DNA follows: TGTGCCAGCAGCCAAGTTCTTGGCCGGGGGACCCAGTACTTC.

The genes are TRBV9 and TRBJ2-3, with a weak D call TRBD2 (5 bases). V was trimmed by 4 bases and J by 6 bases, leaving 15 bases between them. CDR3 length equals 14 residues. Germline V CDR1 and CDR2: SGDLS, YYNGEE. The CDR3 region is CASSQEGGRDTQYF. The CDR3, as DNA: TGTGCCAGCAGCCAAGAGGGCGGAAGGGATACGCAGTATTTT.

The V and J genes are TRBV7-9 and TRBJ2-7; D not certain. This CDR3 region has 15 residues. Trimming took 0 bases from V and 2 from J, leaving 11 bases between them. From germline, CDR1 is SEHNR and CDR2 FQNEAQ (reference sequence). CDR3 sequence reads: CASSLAGVRAYEQYF. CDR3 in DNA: TGTGCCAGCAGCTTAGCTGGGGTGCGAGCCTACGAGCAGTACTTC.

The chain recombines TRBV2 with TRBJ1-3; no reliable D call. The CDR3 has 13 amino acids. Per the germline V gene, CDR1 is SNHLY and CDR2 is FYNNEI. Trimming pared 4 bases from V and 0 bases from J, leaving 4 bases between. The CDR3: CASSGNSGNTIYF. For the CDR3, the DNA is TGTGCCAGCAGTGGGAACTCTGGAAACACCATATATTTT.

The CDR3 loop is CASSFRTSGATDTQYF. The CDR3 DNA is TGTGCCAGCAGTTTCAGGACTAGCGGGGCCACAGATACGCAGTATTTT. The chain links TRBV28 to TRBJ2-3; 12 nucleotides line up with TRBD2. The CDR3 runs to 16 residues. Per germline, CDR1 MDHEN and CDR2 SYDVKM. J was trimmed by 2 bases and V by 3 bases; bases with no gene match: 3.

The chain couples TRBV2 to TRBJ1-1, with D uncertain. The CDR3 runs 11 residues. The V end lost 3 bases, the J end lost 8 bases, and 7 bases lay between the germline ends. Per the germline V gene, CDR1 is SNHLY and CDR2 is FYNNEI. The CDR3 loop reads CASSEMGEAFF. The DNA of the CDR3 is TGTGCCAGCAGTGAGATGGGAGAAGCTTTCTTT.

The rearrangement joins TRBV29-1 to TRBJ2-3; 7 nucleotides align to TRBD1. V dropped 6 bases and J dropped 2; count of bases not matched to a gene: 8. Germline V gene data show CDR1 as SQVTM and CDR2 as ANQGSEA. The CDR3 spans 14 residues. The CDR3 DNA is TGCAGCGTCCGACAGGGTCAGGTCACAGATACGCAGTATTTT. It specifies CSVRQGQVTDTQYF.

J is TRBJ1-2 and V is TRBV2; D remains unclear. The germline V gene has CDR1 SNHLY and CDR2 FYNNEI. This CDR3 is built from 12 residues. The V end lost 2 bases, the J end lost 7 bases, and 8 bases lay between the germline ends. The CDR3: CASSEYHGGYTF. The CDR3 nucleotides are TGTGCCAGCAGTGAATATCACGGTGGCTACACCTTC. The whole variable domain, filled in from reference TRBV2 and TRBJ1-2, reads EPEVTQTPSHQVTQMGQEVILRCVPISNHLYFYWYRQILGQKVEFLVSFYNNEISEKSEIFDDQFSVERPDGSNFTLKIRSTKLEDSAMYFCASSEYHGGYTFGSGTRLTVV.

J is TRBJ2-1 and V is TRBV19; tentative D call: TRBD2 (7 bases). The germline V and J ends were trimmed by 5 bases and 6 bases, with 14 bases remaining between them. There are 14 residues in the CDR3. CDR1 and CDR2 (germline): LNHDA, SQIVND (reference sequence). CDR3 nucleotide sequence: TGTGCCAGTAGTGACCAGGGGAGGGTCAATGAGCAGTTCTTC. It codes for CASSDQGRVNEQFF.